Listed below are T cell receptor beta chains from one sample, sequenced in a study of blood T cell repertoires in COVID-19. Measured with immunoSEQ multiplex PCR; TCRdb has only the in-frame clones, and not every one. This table holds 50,000 to 55,000 clones, 82% found once. Sequencing was carried out using peripheral blood. The receptors shown here come from a man of 80 years or more with COVID-19, enrolled during active disease. CDR3s include the opening cysteine and the closing phenylalanine or tryptophan. A D gene is named only where the DNA matches it firmly. Size is stated for part of the rows, as once, few or many counts, or as a class when the clone is expanded.

CDR3nt	CDR3aa	d_gene	j_gene	abundance	v_gene
TGTGCCAGCAGCTTAGAAGGGACAGGGTTGCCCCTCTATGGCTACACCTTC	CASSLEGTGLPLYGYTF	TRBD1	TRBJ1-2	NA	TRBV7-2
TGCGCCAGCAGCTTGGGGGGACAGGGATTTCAGCCCCAGCATTTT	CASSLGGQGFQPQHF	TRBD1	TRBJ1-5	NA	TRBV5-1
TGTGCCAGCACAGGGGGTATTTATAGCAATCAGCCCCAGCATTTT	CASTGGIYSNQPQHF	TRBD1	TRBJ1-5	NA	TRBV2
TGTGCCAGCTCACCATTTACGGAGGAGAGTGAGCAGTTCTTC	CASSPFTEESEQFF	NA	TRBJ2-1	NA	TRBV18
TGTGCCAGCAGTTACTCGGTGCGAAAGGTGCTAGTGAGCAATCAGCCCCAGCATTTT	CASSYSVRKVLVSNQPQHF	NA	TRBJ1-5	few	TRBV6-2/TRBV6-3
TGTGCCAGCAGCCAGACAGCGGGGGTGCTATACGAGCAGTACTTC	CASSQTAGVLYEQYF	TRBD2	TRBJ2-7	NA	TRBV14
TGTGCCAGTAGCTTGGCCCGGGAGAACACTGAAGCTTTCTTT	CASSLARENTEAFF	NA	TRBJ1-1	NA	TRBV19
TGTGCCAGCAGCCGAGCGGGGGGCGCGCGGGCCCAGTACTTC	CASSRAGGARAQYF	TRBD2	TRBJ2-5	NA	TRBV6-2/TRBV6-3
TGCGCCAGCAGCTTGGACCCACTAGCGGGGGGCTACGAGCAGTACTTC	CASSLDPLAGGYEQYF	TRBD2	TRBJ2-7	few	TRBV5-1
TGTGCCAGCAGCCCACAGGGGACAGGGCTGGGCGAGCAGTACTTC	CASSPQGTGLGEQYF	TRBD1	TRBJ2-7	NA	TRBV11-3
TGTGCCAGCTCTACTCAGGGGGCGCGGGACTATGGCTACACCTTC	CASSTQGARDYGYTF	TRBD1	TRBJ1-2	NA	TRBV18
TGCGCCAGCAGCTTGGCAGGGGGTAGGCAGCCCCAGCATTTT	CASSLAGGRQPQHF	TRBD1	TRBJ1-5	NA	TRBV5-1
TGTGCCATCAGTGAGTTAAACAATGAGCAGTTCTTC	CAISELNNEQFF	NA	TRBJ2-1	NA	TRBV10-3
TGTGCCAGCAGCTTGGTTCAGGGCATGAACACTGAAGCTTTCTTT	CASSLVQGMNTEAFF	NA	TRBJ1-1	NA	TRBV5-4
TGTGCCAGTAGCTGGGGACAGGGTCGCAATCAGCCCCAGCATTTT	CASSWGQGRNQPQHF	TRBD1	TRBJ1-5	NA	TRBV19
TGTGCCAGTAGTGTAACCGACAGTAGCAATCAGCCCCAGCATTTT	CASSVTDSSNQPQHF	NA	TRBJ1-5	NA	TRBV19
TGCAGCGTTTTGACAGGGGGGTGGGACACTGAAGCTTTCTTT	CSVLTGGWDTEAFF	TRBD1	TRBJ1-1	NA	TRBV29-1
TGCGCCAGCAGTCAGCTACAGGGGGGCAGCAGTCAGCCCCAGCATTTT	CASSQLQGGSSQPQHF	TRBD1	TRBJ1-5	NA	TRBV23-1
TGCGCCAGCAGTGAGATCGGCGGGAGGGCCCCCAATGAGCAGTTCTTC	CASSEIGGRAPNEQFF	TRBD2	TRBJ2-1	NA	TRBV10-1
TGTGCCGCCCAGGGGAAACAGCACACAGATACGCAGTATTTT	CAAQGKQHTDTQYF	NA	TRBJ2-3	NA	TRBV19
TGTGCCAGCAGCGCGACTAGCTACGAGCAGTACTTC	CASSATSYEQYF	NA	TRBJ2-7	NA	TRBV7-2
TGTGCCACCAGTGATCCGGGGGGAGATGGCTACACCTTC	CATSDPGGDGYTF	NA	TRBJ1-2	NA	TRBV24-1
TGTGCCAGCGGACTAGCGGGGGGGTCCCACGAGCAGTACTTC	CASGLAGGSHEQYF	TRBD2	TRBJ2-7	NA	TRBV6-6
TGTGCCATTGGGACAGGGGTTGGAAACACCATATATTTT	CAIGTGVGNTIYF	TRBD1	TRBJ1-3	NA	TRBV10-3
TGTGCCAGCAGCCCCATCCCCGGACAGGAGGGAGAAAAACTGTTTTTT	CASSPIPGQEGEKLFF	TRBD1	TRBJ1-4	NA	TRBV5-5
TGTGCCAGCTCATCTTCAGGACAGGGGCAAGAGACCCAGTACTTC	CASSSSGQGQETQYF	TRBD1	TRBJ2-5	few	TRBV28
TGTGCCACCAGTGACTCCAGGGGGTACAGCAATCAGCCCCAGCATTTT	CATSDSRGYSNQPQHF	TRBD1	TRBJ1-5	NA	TRBV24-1
TGTGCCAGCAGTTACAGGGGCGGTCAGCCCCAGCATTTT	CASSYRGGQPQHF	NA	TRBJ1-5	NA	TRBV6-5
TGTGCCAGCAGCTCGAAACAGGGGTTCGCCGGGGAGCTGTTTTTT	CASSSKQGFAGELFF	TRBD1	TRBJ2-2	NA	TRBV5-4
TGCGCCAGCAGTGAGTCGAGAGCTAGCGGTTACAATGAGCAGTTCTTC	CASSESRASGYNEQFF	TRBD2	TRBJ2-1	few	TRBV10-1
TGTGCCAGCAGCCACAGGGTCCAAGAGACCCAGTACTTC	CASSHRVQETQYF	NA	TRBJ2-5	once	TRBV6-2/TRBV6-3
TGTGCCAGCAGTAGCCGGGTTTCTGGAAACACCATATATTTT	CASSSRVSGNTIYF	NA	TRBJ1-3	NA	TRBV27
TGTGCCAGCAGCTTAGGAGCCACAGGGACGGTTGCTGAAAAACTGTTTTTT	CASSLGATGTVAEKLFF	NA	TRBJ1-4	NA	TRBV7-9
TGCAGCGTTAGGGGACAGGGCAATCAGCCCCAGCATTTT	CSVRGQGNQPQHF	TRBD1	TRBJ1-5	NA	TRBV29-1
TGTGCCAGCAGCCCTAGAGCAGGGGGCGATGAAAAACTGTTTTTT	CASSPRAGGDEKLFF	TRBD1	TRBJ1-4	NA	TRBV7-6
TGTGCCAGCTCACCACGGGAGCGGGGAAAAGACTGGAGCTCTGGAAACACCATATATTTT	CASSPRERGKDWSSGNTIYF	NA	TRBJ1-3	once	TRBV18
TGTGCCAGCAGCCCGACAGGGGGGTTGGGGACAGATACGCAGTATTTT	CASSPTGGLGTDTQYF	TRBD1	TRBJ2-3	NA	TRBV7-3